This is a list of T cell receptor beta chains from one sample in a study of human T cells and chemical hapten exposure. TCRdb fed the RACE reads into MiXCR, producing one record per CDR3 protein. This sample has 250,000 or so distinct CDR3 sequences, with around 7.7% found just once. Sequences were derived from whole blood, sampled in connection with sensitization to the hapten diphenylcyclopropenone (DPC). These receptors all come from a man younger than 35 with alopecia areata. Some clones in this sample may be carry-over from other donors' samples. The CDR3 runs from the conserved cysteine through the conserved F or W. The D gene is left open where the match is weak. Some rows mark clone size as missing; the rest say once, few, many or name a class of expanded clone.

D gene	J gene	clone size	V gene	CDR3 DNA	CDR3 protein
-	TRBJ2-4	-	TRBV7-2	TGTGCCAGCAGCTTAGTCGTAGGGCAGGCGGACATTCAGTACTTC	CASSLVVGQADIQYF
TRBD1	TRBJ1-2	few	TRBV20-1	TGCAGTGCTAGAGGAACCGGGACAGAAGGACGCTACACCTTC	CSARGTGTEGRYTF
TRBD1	TRBJ2-3	few	TRBV5-1	TGCGCCAGCAAGCCCACAGGGGGCACCGGGTCAAAAATAACAGATACGCAGTATTTT	CASKPTGGTGSKITDTQYF
TRBD1	TRBJ1-6	few	TRBV20-1	TGCAGTGCTAGAGATTCAAGACAGGGGTGGCCCCTCCACTTT	CSARDSRQGWPLHF
TRBD1	TRBJ1-6	-	TRBV18	TGTGCCAGCTCCGGCGGACAGGGGGCTAATTCACCCCTCCACTTT	CASSGGQGANSPLHF
TRBD2	TRBJ2-1	few	TRBV5-1	TGCGCCAGCAGCCCAAGAACGACTAGCGGGGGGGCCGGTGAGCAGTTCTTC	CASSPRTTSGGAGEQFF
TRBD1	TRBJ1-2	few	TRBV9	TGTGCCAGCAGCCAAACAGGGGTTAACTATGGCTACACCTTC	CASSQTGVNYGYTF
TRBD1	TRBJ1-2	few	TRBV6-5	TGTGCCAGCAGTCCCGAGACAGGGGCTTATGGCTACACCTTC	CASSPETGAYGYTF
-	TRBJ1-3	few	TRBV4-1	TGCGCCAGCAGCCAGGGACCGATTGGAAACACCATATATTTT	CASSQGPIGNTIYF
-	TRBJ1-1	few	TRBV7-9	TGTGCCAGCAGCTTAGCCCCTGAAGCTTTCTTT	CASSLAPEAFF
-	TRBJ2-1	-	TRBV6-2/TRBV6-3	TGTGCCAGCAGCTCCAGACTAGTGCTCTACAATGAGCAGTTCTTC	CASSSRLVLYNEQFF
-	TRBJ2-3	-	TRBV7-2	TGTGCCAGCAGCTTTGATTTTTCTAGCACAGATACGCAGTATTTT	CASSFDFSSTDTQYF
-	TRBJ1-5	-	TRBV28	TGTGCCAGCAGTTTAAACGACCGAAGGAATCAGCCCCAGCATTTT	CASSLNDRRNQPQHF
-	TRBJ1-1	few	TRBV12-5	TGTGCTAGTGGAAGGGACTTAATGGCGGCTTTCTTT	CASGRDLMAAFF
-	TRBJ2-3	few	TRBV28	TGTGCCAGCAGTTCCGGATACCGGGATACGCAGTATTTT	CASSSGYRDTQYF
TRBD2	TRBJ2-5	many	TRBV11-2	TGTGCCAGCAGCTTAGTCCCCCTAGCGGGGGCTCGGGAGACCCAGTACTTC	CASSLVPLAGARETQYF
-	TRBJ1-1	many	TRBV7-9	TGTGCCAGCTGTTCTGGGAACACTGAAGCTTTCTTT	CASCSGNTEAFF
TRBD1	TRBJ1-5	-	TRBV7-8	TGTGCCAGCAGCCGAGCTCGACAGGGTCGACAGCCCCAGCATTTT	CASSRARQGRQPQHF
-	TRBJ1-1	-	TRBV6-5	TGTGCCAGCAGTTATTTTGGGGCGGGCGCTGAAGCTTTCTTT	CASSYFGAGAEAFF
-	TRBJ2-5	many	TRBV20-1	TGCAGTGCTAACAGGGCCGTGGACGGAGAGACCCAGTACTTC	CSANRAVDGETQYF
TRBD1	TRBJ1-5	-	TRBV28	TGTGCCAGCAGTGGACAACAGGGGTATCAGCCCCAGCATTTT	CASSGQQGYQPQHF
TRBD1	TRBJ2-5	many	TRBV6-2/TRBV6-3	TGTGCCAGCAGCCCAGGACAGGGGTACCAAGAGACCCAGTACTTC	CASSPGQGYQETQYF
-	TRBJ1-3	many	TRBV28	TGTGCCAGCACTTTGGGATGGGACGGCGTACGACGCTCTGGAAACACCATATATTTT	CASTLGWDGVRRSGNTIYF
-	TRBJ1-6	-	TRBV10-3	TGTGCCATCAGTGAGTCTCGGCAGAATTCACCCCTCCACTTT	CAISESRQNSPLHF
TRBD2	TRBJ2-5	-	TRBV11-2	TGTGCCAGCAGCCCGACTAGCGCCGAGACCCAGTACTTC	CASSPTSAETQYF
-	TRBJ2-5	few	TRBV27	TGTGCCAGCAGTTTAATCGGCAGGGATGAGACCCAGTACTTC	CASSLIGRDETQYF
-	TRBJ1-5	-	TRBV6-1	TGTGCCAGCAGTGAAGCGCGTCTCAATCAGCCCCAGCATTTT	CASSEARLNQPQHF